These 10 T cell receptor beta chains were sequenced from one sample in a study of beta chain features in type 1 diabetes. General study results and limits: All four CD4+ subsets from Type 1 diabetes patients carried moderately but significantly shorter TCRB CDR3s.

These receptors lack a known antigen. The whole isolated RNA underwent reverse transcription, so sequencing captured expressed TCRB transcripts. Clones were read by immunoSEQ multiplex PCR, and TCRdb kept only the in-frame ones, dropping some. The data show hundreds of thousands of clones, around 15% seen once. The sequenced material came from naive CD4+ T cells from blood. All receptors derive from a man aged 18 to 30 with type 1 diabetes.

The V gene is TRBV6-6, the J gene TRBJ2-3; D call uncertain. This CDR3 comprises 11 residues. In germline, CDR1 is MNHNY, CDR2 SVGAGI (reference sequence). The V end was cut by 7 bases, the J end by 2 bases, with 4 bases between. The CDR3 bases are TGTGCCAGCACCAACACAGATACGCAGTATTTT. It encodes CASTNTDTQYF.

The CDR3 loop reads CASSTQGSSYEQYF. In DNA, the CDR3 is TGTGCCAGCAGTACTCAGGGCTCTTCCTACGAGCAGTACTTC. The chain combines TRBV28 with TRBJ2-7, with D possibly matching TRBD1 (5 bases). This CDR3 contains 14 residues. Germline CDR1 MDHEN, CDR2 SYDVKM. The germline V and J ends were trimmed by 5 bases and 1 base, with 12 bases remaining between them. Variable domain in full (rest from reference TRBV28 and TRBJ2-7): DVKVTQSSRYLVKRTGEKVFLECVQDMDHENMFWYRQDPGLGLRLIYFSYDVKMKEKGDIPEGYSVSREKKERFSLILESASTNQTSMYLCASSTQGSSYEQYFGPGTRLTVT.

This chain connects TRBV9 to TRBJ2-7; 11 nucleotides line up with TRBD1. The CDR3 covers 14 residues. Trimming took 3 bases from V and 6 from J; bases not matched to a gene: 5. Germline V CDR1 and CDR2: SGDLS, YYNGEE. CDR3 in amino acids: CASSAGQGAREQYF. CDR3 DNA sequence: TGTGCCAGCAGCGCAGGACAGGGGGCGCGCGAGCAGTACTTC.

The rearrangement links TRBV18 to TRBJ2-3; possibly TRBD2 for D (6 bases). The germline V gene encodes CDR1 KGHSH and CDR2 LQKENI. V was clipped by 3 bases and J by 7 bases, with 11 bases between them. The CDR3 has 13 residues. CDR3 in DNA: TGTGCCAGCTCACCCTCACTAGCTTATACGCAGTATTTT. It specifies CASSPSLAYTQYF.

This clone was recorded a few times. The chain combines TRBV13 with TRBJ1-2; TRBD1 matches at 8 bases. This CDR3 comprises 12 residues. The junction had 9 bases not matched to a gene; V was cut back by 4 bases and J by 14 bases. Looked up from germline, CDR1 is PRHDT and CDR2 is FYEKMQ (reference sequence). The CDR3 loop reads CASSSGQGGWTF. The CDR3 bases are TGTGCCAGCAGCTCCGGACAGGGTGGTTGGACCTTC.

This clone was seen a handful of times. This sequence joins TRBV19 and TRBJ2-4, with TRBD1 matching over 7 bases. V was pared by 10 bases and J by 4 bases, with 10 bases of the junction left unmatched. The length of the CDR3 is 14 residues. Germline V gene lookup returns CDR1 LNHDA and CDR2 SQIVND (reference sequence). CDR3 nucleotide sequence: TGTGCCACGGGTATCGACAGGGCGAAAAACATTCAGTACTTC. This encodes CATGIDRAKNIQYF.

This clone was observed a few times. The J gene is TRBJ2-5, the V gene TRBV5-6; D gene ambiguous. Germline V lookup: CDR1 SGHDT, CDR2 YYEEEE. Trimming pared 4 bases from V and 0 bases from J, leaving 16 bases between. The CDR3 covers 16 residues. This chain's CDR3 is CASSPRLQSYQETQYF. The DNA of the CDR3 is TGTGCCAGCAGCCCCCGATTGCAGTCGTACCAAGAGACCCAGTACTTC.

This chain uses TRBV14 with TRBJ1-2; TRBD1 aligns across 8 bases. The CDR3 sequence is 13 residues long. Germline lookup yields CDR1 SGHDN and CDR2 FVKESK. Unmatched junction bases numbered 3, after V lost 4 bases and J lost 5 bases. As DNA, the CDR3 is TGTGCCAGCAGCCCGGGACAGGATTATGGCTACACCTTC. It is translated as CASSPGQDYGYTF. The full variable domain, rest sourced from reference TRBV14 and TRBJ1-2, is EAGVTQFPSHSVIEKGQTVTLRCDPISGHDNLYWYRRVMGKEIKFLLHFVKESKQDESGMPNNRFLAERTGGTYSTLKVQPAELEDSGVYFCASSPGQDYGYTFGSGTRLTVV.

The chain has TRBV5-1 and TRBJ2-1; 8 bases match TRBD2. The CDR3 spans 17 residues. Germline V gives CDR1 SGHRS, CDR2 YFSETQ. The ends lost 0 bases at V and 5 bases at J; junction bases unmatched: 10. CDR3 sequence: CASSLDPAGESHNEQFF. CDR3 bases: TGCGCCAGCAGCTTGGACCCAGCGGGGGAGTCCCACAATGAGCAGTTCTTC.

This clone was observed a single time. The chain employs TRBV18 and TRBJ1-1, with D possibly matching TRBD1 (5 bases). V dropped 0 bases and J dropped 4 bases, with 12 bases sitting between them. The CDR3 totals 15 residues. Germline V gives CDR1 KGHSH, CDR2 LQKENI. The CDR3 reads CASSPPGGSSTEAFF. For the CDR3, the DNA is TGTGCCAGCTCACCACCGGGGGGATCGAGCACTGAAGCTTTCTTT.